This TCR beta chain stems from a study of blood T cell repertoires in COVID-19. Overall study: From T cells, B-cell-depleted T cells, or PBMCs came the material, which was cDNA or gDNA.

Generated by immunoSEQ multiplex PCR, the TCRdb table keeps only in-frame clones and is missing some. Altogether almost 30,000 clones are present, over 70% being singletons, with the ten largest covering under 50%. This CDR3 is 15 amino acids long. Trimming took 0 bases from V and 5 from J, leaving 14 bases between them. In germline, CDR1 is MNHNY, CDR2 SVGAGI (reference sequence). The chain has TRBV6-6 and TRBJ2-7; a possible D gene is TRBD1 (6 bases). Sequenced material: peripheral blood. This receptor was identified in a woman aged 65 to 85 with acute or convalescent COVID-19. The CDR3 here is CASSYSLQGWNEQYF. DNA for the CDR3: TGTGCCAGCAGTTACTCTCTACAGGGTTGGAACGAGCAGTACTTC.